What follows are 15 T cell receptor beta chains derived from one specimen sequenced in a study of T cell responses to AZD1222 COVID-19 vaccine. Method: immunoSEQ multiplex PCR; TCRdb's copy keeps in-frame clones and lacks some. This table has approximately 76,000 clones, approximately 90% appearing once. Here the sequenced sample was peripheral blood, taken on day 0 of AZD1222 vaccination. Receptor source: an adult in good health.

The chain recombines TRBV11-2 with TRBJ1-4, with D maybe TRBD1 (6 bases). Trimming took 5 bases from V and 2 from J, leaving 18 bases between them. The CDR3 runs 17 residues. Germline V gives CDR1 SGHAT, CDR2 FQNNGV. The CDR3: CASSLARGRGTNEKLFF. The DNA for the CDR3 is TGTGCCAGCAGCCTAGCCCGGGGGCGGGGGACTAATGAAAAACTGTTTTTT. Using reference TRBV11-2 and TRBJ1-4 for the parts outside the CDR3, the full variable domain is EAGVAQSPRYKIIEKRQSVAFWCNPISGHATLYWYQQILGQGPKLLIQFQNNGVVDDSQLPKDRFSAERLKGVDSTLKIQPAKLEDSAVYLCASSLARGRGTNEKLFFGSGTQLSVL.

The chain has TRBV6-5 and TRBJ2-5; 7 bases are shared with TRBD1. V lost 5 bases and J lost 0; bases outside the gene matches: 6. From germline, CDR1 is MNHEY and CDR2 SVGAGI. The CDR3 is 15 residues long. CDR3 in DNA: TGTGCCAGCAGTACCGGGACAGCGAACCAAGAGACCCAGTACTTC. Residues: CASSTGTANQETQYF.

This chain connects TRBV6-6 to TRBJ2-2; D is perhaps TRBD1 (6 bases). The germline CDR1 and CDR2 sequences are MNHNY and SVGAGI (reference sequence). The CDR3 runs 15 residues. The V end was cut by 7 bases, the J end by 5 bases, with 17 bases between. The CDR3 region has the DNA TGTGCCAGCACCACTAAAGGTGGACAGACCGGGGAGCTGTTTTTT. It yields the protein CASTTKGGQTGELFF.

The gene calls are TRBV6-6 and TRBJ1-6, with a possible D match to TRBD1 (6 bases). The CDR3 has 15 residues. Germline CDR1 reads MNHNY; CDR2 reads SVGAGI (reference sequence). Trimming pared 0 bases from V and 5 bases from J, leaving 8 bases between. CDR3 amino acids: CASSYSRGNNSPLHF. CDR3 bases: TGTGCCAGCAGTTACTCAAGGGGGAATAATTCACCCCTCCACTTT.

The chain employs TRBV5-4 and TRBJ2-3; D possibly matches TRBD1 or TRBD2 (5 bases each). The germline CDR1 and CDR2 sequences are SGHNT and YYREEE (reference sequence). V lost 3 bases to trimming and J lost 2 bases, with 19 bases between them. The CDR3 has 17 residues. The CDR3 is CASSSSGTNLYTDTQYF. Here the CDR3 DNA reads TGTGCCAGCAGCTCCTCGGGGACCAATTTATACACAGATACGCAGTATTTT.

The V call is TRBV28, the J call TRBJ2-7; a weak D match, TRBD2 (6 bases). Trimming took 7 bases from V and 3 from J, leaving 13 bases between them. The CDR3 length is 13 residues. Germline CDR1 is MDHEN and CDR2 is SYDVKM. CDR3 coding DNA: TGTGCCAGCATTTCGGGCGGGGACTACGAGCAGTACTTC. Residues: CASISGGDYEQYF.

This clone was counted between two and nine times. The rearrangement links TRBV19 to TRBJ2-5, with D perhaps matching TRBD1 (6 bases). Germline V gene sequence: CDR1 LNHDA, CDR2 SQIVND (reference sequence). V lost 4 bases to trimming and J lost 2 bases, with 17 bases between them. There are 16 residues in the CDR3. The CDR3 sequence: CASSRSRGPKQETQYF. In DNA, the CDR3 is TGTGCCAGTAGTAGATCCAGGGGACCCAAGCAAGAGACCCAGTACTTC.

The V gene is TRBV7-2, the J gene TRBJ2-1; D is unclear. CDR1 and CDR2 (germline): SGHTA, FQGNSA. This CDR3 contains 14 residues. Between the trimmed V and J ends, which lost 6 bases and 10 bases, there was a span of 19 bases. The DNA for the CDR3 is TGTGCCAGCAGGGAAGACCGACGGGTCGGGGAGCAGTTCTTC. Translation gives CASREDRRVGEQFF.

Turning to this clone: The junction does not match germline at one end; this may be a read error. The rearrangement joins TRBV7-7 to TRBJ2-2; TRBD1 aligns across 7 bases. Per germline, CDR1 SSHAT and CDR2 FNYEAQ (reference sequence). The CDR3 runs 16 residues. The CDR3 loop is CASSLDSGTANGELFF. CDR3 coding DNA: TGTGCTAGCAGCTTAGATTCGGGGACAGCCAACGGGGAGCTGTTTTTT.

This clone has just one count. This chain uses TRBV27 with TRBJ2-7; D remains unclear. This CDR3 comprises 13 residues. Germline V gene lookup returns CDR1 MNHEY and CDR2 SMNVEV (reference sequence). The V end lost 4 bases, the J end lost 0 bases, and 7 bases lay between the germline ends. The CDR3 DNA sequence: TGTGCCAGCAGTTCCTCGGGCTCCTACGAGCAGTACTTC. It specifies CASSSSGSYEQYF.

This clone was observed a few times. The CDR3 nucleotides read TGTGCCAGCAGCCAGCGGACAGGGTACGAGCAGTACTTC. This sequence encodes CASSQRTGYEQYF. The V and J genes are TRBV7-9 and TRBJ2-7, with TRBD1 identical over 8 bases. Germline V CDR1 and CDR2: SEHNR, FQNEAQ (reference sequence). The CDR3 is 13 amino acids. V lost 5 bases to trimming and J lost 4 bases; unmatched junction nucleotides: 4.

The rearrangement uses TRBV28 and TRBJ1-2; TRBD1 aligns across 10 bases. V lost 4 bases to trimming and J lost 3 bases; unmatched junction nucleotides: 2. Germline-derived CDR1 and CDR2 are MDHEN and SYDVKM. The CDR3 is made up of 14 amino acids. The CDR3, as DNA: TGTGCCAGCAGTTCCGGACAGGGGGACTATGGCTACACCTTC. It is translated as CASSSGQGDYGYTF.

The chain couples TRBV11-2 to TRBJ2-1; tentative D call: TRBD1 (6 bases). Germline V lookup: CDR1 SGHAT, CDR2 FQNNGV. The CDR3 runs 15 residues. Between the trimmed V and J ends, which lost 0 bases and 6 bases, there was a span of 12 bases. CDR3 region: CASSLDRAGANEQFF. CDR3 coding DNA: TGTGCCAGCAGCTTAGATAGGGCAGGGGCCAATGAGCAGTTCTTC. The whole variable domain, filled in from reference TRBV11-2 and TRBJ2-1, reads EAGVAQSPRYKIIEKRQSVAFWCNPISGHATLYWYQQILGQGPKLLIQFQNNGVVDDSQLPKDRFSAERLKGVDSTLKIQPAKLEDSAVYLCASSLDRAGANEQFFGPGTRLTVL.

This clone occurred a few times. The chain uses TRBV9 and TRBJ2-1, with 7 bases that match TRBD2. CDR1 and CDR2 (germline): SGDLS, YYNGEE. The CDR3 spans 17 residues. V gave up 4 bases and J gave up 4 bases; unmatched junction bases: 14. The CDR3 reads CASSRNPLASIYNEQFF. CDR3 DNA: TGTGCCAGCAGCCGGAATCCACTAGCGAGCATATACAATGAGCAGTTCTTC.

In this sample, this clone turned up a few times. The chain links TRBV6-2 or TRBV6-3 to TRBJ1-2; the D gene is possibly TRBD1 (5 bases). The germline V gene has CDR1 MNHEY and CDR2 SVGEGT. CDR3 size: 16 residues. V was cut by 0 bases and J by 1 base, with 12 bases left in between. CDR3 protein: CASSYSGLVGNYGYTF. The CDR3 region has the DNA TGTGCCAGCAGTTACTCGGGGCTCGTGGGTAACTATGGCTACACCTTC.